Listed below are T cell receptor beta chains from one sample, sequenced in a study of PD-L1 blockade in urothelial cancer. Repertoires were generated with immunoSEQ multiplex PCR, while TCRdb's copy carries only in-frame clones and drops some. The table records 33,000 or so clones, 80% to 90% of them present only once. The specimen was PBMCs, collected around atezolizumab (anti-PD-L1) treatment. These receptors originate from a man in his sixties with urothelial cancer. The CDR3 runs from the conserved cysteine through the conserved F or W. Each record gives: D gene, V gene, J gene, clone size, CDR3 DNA, CDR3 protein. D genes are given only for firm matches. Only part of the rows carry a size: once, few, many, or a class if the clone is expanded.

D gene: NA; V gene: TRBV19; J gene: TRBJ1-6; clone size: NA; CDR3 DNA: TGTGCCAGTAGTACCCAAACCGGGAATTCACCCCTCCACTTT; CDR3 protein: CASSTQTGNSPLHF
D gene: TRBD1; V gene: TRBV19; J gene: TRBJ2-7; clone size: few; CDR3 DNA: TGTGCCAGTATGGGTCGGACAGGTGGGTCTGGCGAGCAGTACTTC; CDR3 protein: CASMGRTGGSGEQYF
D gene: TRBD2; V gene: TRBV2; J gene: TRBJ2-7; clone size: NA; CDR3 DNA: TGTGCCAGCAGTCCCCGGGGGGGCCAGGACGAGCAGTACTTC; CDR3 protein: CASSPRGGQDEQYF
D gene: NA; V gene: TRBV28; J gene: TRBJ2-2; clone size: NA; CDR3 DNA: TGTGCCAGCAGACATATCTCCGCTCCCAGGATCGGGGAGCTGTTTTTT; CDR3 protein: CASRHISAPRIGELFF
D gene: NA; V gene: TRBV25-1; J gene: TRBJ2-4; clone size: NA; CDR3 DNA: TGTGCCAGCAGTGAACGGGGGTTTAAAAACATTCAGTACTTC; CDR3 protein: CASSERGFKNIQYF
D gene: NA; V gene: TRBV27; J gene: TRBJ1-1; clone size: NA; CDR3 DNA: TGTGCCAGCAGTTTGCAGGGGAACACTGAAGCTTTCTTT; CDR3 protein: CASSLQGNTEAFF
D gene: NA; V gene: TRBV2; J gene: TRBJ2-2; clone size: NA; CDR3 DNA: TGTGCCAGCCGGCGGGACGCAGAAACCGGGGAGCTGTTTTTT; CDR3 protein: CASRRDAETGELFF
D gene: TRBD2; V gene: TRBV7-9; J gene: TRBJ2-1; clone size: NA; CDR3 DNA: TGTGCCAGCAGCTTACGAGGTAGCGGGGGCCAGCAGTTCTTC; CDR3 protein: CASSLRGSGGQQFF
D gene: TRBD1; V gene: TRBV5-1; J gene: TRBJ2-2; clone size: NA; CDR3 DNA: TGCGCCAGCAGCTTGGGAAGACAGGGGTACACCGGGGAGCTGTTTTTT; CDR3 protein: CASSLGRQGYTGELFF
D gene: TRBD1; V gene: TRBV7-7; J gene: TRBJ2-5; clone size: NA; CDR3 DNA: TGTGCCAGCAGCCCGACAGGGGGAGAGACCCAGTACTTC; CDR3 protein: CASSPTGGETQYF
D gene: NA; V gene: TRBV7-2; J gene: TRBJ2-3; clone size: NA; CDR3 DNA: TGTGCCAGCAGCTTTGGCGGGGACCCAGATACGCAGTATTTT; CDR3 protein: CASSFGGDPDTQYF
D gene: TRBD1; V gene: TRBV19; J gene: TRBJ1-2; clone size: NA; CDR3 DNA: TGTGCCAGTAGTACTCTACAGGGGTGGGGCTACACCTTC; CDR3 protein: CASSTLQGWGYTF
D gene: TRBD2; V gene: TRBV2; J gene: TRBJ2-5; clone size: NA; CDR3 DNA: TGTGCCAGCAGTGAGGCTAGCGGGGGTGTGGGGACCCAGTACTTC; CDR3 protein: CASSEASGGVGTQYF
D gene: TRBD2; V gene: TRBV6-5; J gene: TRBJ2-5; clone size: NA; CDR3 DNA: TGTGCCAGCAGGAGTATAGCGGGGGCCCAAGAGACCCAGTACTTC; CDR3 protein: CASRSIAGAQETQYF
D gene: NA; V gene: TRBV19; J gene: TRBJ1-2; clone size: once; CDR3 DNA: TGTGCCAGTAGGAACAGTTTCTATGGCTACACCTTC; CDR3 protein: CASRNSFYGYTF
D gene: TRBD1; V gene: TRBV5-1; J gene: TRBJ2-7; clone size: once; CDR3 DNA: TGCGCCAGCAGCAGGGACAGGGGAACCTACGAGCAGTACTTC; CDR3 protein: CASSRDRGTYEQYF
D gene: NA; V gene: TRBV6-1; J gene: TRBJ2-3; clone size: NA; CDR3 DNA: TGTGCCAGCAGTGAAATTATAGATACGCAGTATTTT; CDR3 protein: CASSEIIDTQYF
D gene: TRBD1; V gene: TRBV7-6; J gene: TRBJ2-7; clone size: few; CDR3 DNA: TGTGCCAGCAGCTTGAAACCGGGACAGTCCTACGAGCAGTACTTC; CDR3 protein: CASSLKPGQSYEQYF
D gene: TRBD1; V gene: TRBV5-1; J gene: TRBJ1-4; clone size: NA; CDR3 DNA: TGCGCCAGCACCATCGGGACAGGGAATGAAAAACTGTTTTTT; CDR3 protein: CASTIGTGNEKLFF
D gene: TRBD2; V gene: TRBV5-6; J gene: TRBJ2-3; clone size: NA; CDR3 DNA: TGTGCCAGCAGCTTAAACACGGGGGGGCTTACAGATACGCAGTATTTT; CDR3 protein: CASSLNTGGLTDTQYF
D gene: NA; V gene: TRBV5-1; J gene: TRBJ1-1; clone size: NA; CDR3 DNA: TGCGCCAGCAGCTTGTTGTCAGGGGCAGACACTGAAGCTTTCTTT; CDR3 protein: CASSLLSGADTEAFF
D gene: TRBD1; V gene: TRBV19; J gene: TRBJ1-5; clone size: NA; CDR3 DNA: TGTGCCAGTAGGACAGGGAACCAGCCCCAGCATTTT; CDR3 protein: CASRTGNQPQHF
D gene: TRBD1; V gene: TRBV28; J gene: TRBJ1-1; clone size: few; CDR3 DNA: TGTGCCAGCAGTCGGACAGGGGAAGAAGCTTTCTTT; CDR3 protein: CASSRTGEEAFF
D gene: NA; V gene: TRBV9; J gene: TRBJ2-3; clone size: NA; CDR3 DNA: TGTGCCAGCAGCGTGGGGGGGCCAGATACGCAGTATTTT; CDR3 protein: CASSVGGPDTQYF
D gene: TRBD1; V gene: TRBV4-2; J gene: TRBJ1-4; clone size: NA; CDR3 DNA: TGTGCCAGCAGCCAAGATGCCGGACAGGGAATTTTAGAAAAACTGTTTTTT; CDR3 protein: CASSQDAGQGILEKLFF
D gene: TRBD1; V gene: TRBV9; J gene: TRBJ2-2; clone size: NA; CDR3 DNA: TGTGCCAGCAGCGGGACAGGGGGTGGCACCGGGGAGCTGTTTTTT; CDR3 protein: CASSGTGGGTGELFF